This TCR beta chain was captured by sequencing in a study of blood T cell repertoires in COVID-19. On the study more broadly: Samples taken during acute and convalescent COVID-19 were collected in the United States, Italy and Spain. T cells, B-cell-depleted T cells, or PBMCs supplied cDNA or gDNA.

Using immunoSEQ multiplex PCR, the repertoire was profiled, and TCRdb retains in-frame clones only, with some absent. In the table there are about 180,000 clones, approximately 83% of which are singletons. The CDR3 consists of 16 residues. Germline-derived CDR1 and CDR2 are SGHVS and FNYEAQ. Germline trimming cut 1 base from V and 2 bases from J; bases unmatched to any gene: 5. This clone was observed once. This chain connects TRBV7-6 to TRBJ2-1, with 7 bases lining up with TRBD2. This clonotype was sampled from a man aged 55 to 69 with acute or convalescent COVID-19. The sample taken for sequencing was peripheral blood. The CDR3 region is CASSLGAGAPYNEQFF. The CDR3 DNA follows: TGTGCCAGCAGCTTAGGTGCGGGAGCCCCCTACAATGAGCAGTTCTTC.